Following are 31 T cell receptor beta chains from one sample sequenced in a study of shared clonotypes between healthy human individuals. Sequencing was performed with immunoSEQ multiplex PCR; in TCRdb, only in-frame clones are kept and a portion is missing. The sample records millions of clones, about 92% being singletons. The specimen sequenced was naive CD4+ T cells from PBMCs. Subset given: CD45RA+ positively selected. These receptors originate from a man aged 18-30 years in good health. Some clones in this sample may be carry-over from other donors' samples.

The chain is built from TRBV7-2 and TRBJ1-4, with 7 bases lining up with TRBD1. Per the germline V gene, CDR1 is SGHTA and CDR2 is FQGNSA. Germline trimming cut 5 bases from V and 7 bases from J; bases unmatched to any gene: 10. CDR3 length: 15 amino acids. The CDR3 DNA sequence: TGTGCCAGCAGCCCTCTACAGGGGTTTGGTGAAAAACTGTTTTTT. Translated: CASSPLQGFGEKLFF.

The chain combines TRBV28 with TRBJ1-5; D remains ambiguous. Germline-derived CDR1 and CDR2 are MDHEN and SYDVKM. Trimming shortened V by 4 bases and J by 4 bases, and 14 bases separated the two germline ends. There are 15 residues in the CDR3. The CDR3, as DNA: TGTGCCAGCAGTTGGTCTACCCCCGCGAATCAGCCCCAGCATTTT. It encodes CASSWSTPANQPQHF. Drawing the rest from reference TRBV28 and TRBJ1-5, the complete variable domain is DVKVTQSSRYLVKRTGEKVFLECVQDMDHENMFWYRQDPGLGLRLIYFSYDVKMKEKGDIPEGYSVSREKKERFSLILESASTNQTSMYLCASSWSTPANQPQHFGDGTRLSIL.

The rearrangement uses TRBV7-2 and TRBJ2-7; 14 bases match TRBD2. The V gene's germline CDR1 is SGHTA and CDR2 FQGNSA. J gave up 7 bases and V 5 bases, and 7 bases lay outside the gene matches. The CDR3 has 15 residues. In nucleotides, the CDR3 is TGTGCCAGCAGCCAGGGACTAGCGGGAGCTCGTGAGCAGTACTTC. Translated: CASSQGLAGAREQYF.

The chain carries TRBV19 and TRBJ2-7, with 11 nucleotides matching TRBD1. CDR1 and CDR2 from the germline V gene are LNHDA and SQIVND (reference sequence). CDR3 length: 15 residues. The junction had 9 bases not matched to a gene; V was cut back by 4 bases and J by 7 bases. The CDR3 here is CASSKKGQGALEQYF. DNA of the CDR3: TGTGCCAGTAGTAAAAAAGGACAGGGGGCTCTGGAGCAGTACTTC.

The rearrangement joins TRBV28 to TRBJ1-2, with a tentative D call TRBD1 (6 bases). In germline, CDR1 is MDHEN, CDR2 SYDVKM. CDR3 size: 14 residues. V was cut by 6 bases and J by 4 bases, with 15 bases left in between. This CDR3 reads CASSLDSSLYGYTF. CDR3 in DNA: TGTGCCAGCAGCTTGGACAGTTCCCTCTATGGCTACACCTTC.

This chain connects TRBV5-1 to TRBJ2-2; TRBD1 aligns across 12 bases. The CDR3 is made up of 16 amino acids. Trimming removed 0 bases from V and 6 bases from J; junction bases left unmatched: 3. The germline V gene has CDR1 SGHRS and CDR2 YFSETQ. The CDR3 is CASSLAGTGGPGELFF. DNA of the CDR3: TGCGCCAGCAGCTTGGCCGGGACAGGGGGCCCCGGGGAGCTGTTTTTT.

The chain recombines TRBV7-2 with TRBJ1-2, with 8 bases fitting TRBD1. Looked up from germline, CDR1 is SGHTA and CDR2 is FQGNSA. The ends lost 0 bases at V and 8 bases at J; junction bases unmatched: 5. The CDR3 spans 14 residues. The CDR3 DNA sequence: TGTGCCAGCAGCTTAGCGGCAGGGGGCGAGGGCTACACCTTC. Translating gives CASSLAAGGEGYTF.

This rearrangement joins TRBV28 to TRBJ2-3, with D perhaps TRBD2 (5 bases). Germline CDR1 and CDR2: MDHEN and SYDVKM. The ends were cut back, 4 bases at V and 3 bases at J, with 14 bases in the middle. The CDR3 loop spans 15 amino acids. Here the CDR3 DNA reads TGTGCCAGCAGTTCCCCCCCGGGGATTACAGATACGCAGTATTTT. Protein: CASSSPPGITDTQYF.

This clone was recorded once. In DNA, the CDR3 is TGTGCCTGGAATATGCTAGCAGGCGTAGAGACCCAGTACTTC. It specifies CAWNMLAGVETQYF. J is TRBJ2-5 and V is TRBV30, with D tentatively TRBD2 (5 bases). This CDR3 contains 14 residues. Trimming removed 4 bases from V and 4 bases from J, with 16 bases in between. Per the germline V gene, CDR1 is GTSNPN and CDR2 is SVGIG (reference sequence).

The chain employs TRBV11-1 and TRBJ2-5; 7 bases map to TRBD2. After removal of 6 bases from V and 3 bases from J, the junction contained 7 bases not matched to a gene. The length of the CDR3 is 14 residues. Germline CDR1 reads SGHAT; CDR2 reads FQDESV (reference sequence). The CDR3 DNA is TGTGCCAGCAGTACAAATCGGGGGGAAGAGACCCAGTACTTC. This gives the protein CASSTNRGEETQYF.

V and J are TRBV27 and TRBJ1-5; D is unresolved. The germline V and J ends were trimmed by 2 bases and 5 bases, with 10 bases remaining between them. The CDR3 is 14 amino acids. Per germline, CDR1 MNHEY and CDR2 SMNVEV (reference sequence). The CDR3 sequence: CASSLVGWDQPQHF. The CDR3, as DNA: TGTGCCAGCAGTTTAGTCGGGTGGGATCAGCCCCAGCATTTT.

The genes are TRBV28 and TRBJ1-1; D uncertain. The V gene lost 4 bases and the J gene lost 4 bases, with 7 bases spanning the gap. Germline assignment: CDR1 MDHEN and CDR2 SYDVKM. The CDR3 runs 12 residues. The CDR3 here is CASSSRSTEAFF. CDR3 DNA sequence: TGTGCCAGCAGTTCTCGGAGCACTGAAGCTTTCTTT.

The rearrangement uses TRBV6-4 and TRBJ2-3; D unclear. CDR1 MRHNA and CDR2 SNTAGT come from the germline V gene. V was cut by 4 bases and J by 1 base, with 18 bases left in between. The CDR3 has 17 residues. As DNA, the CDR3 is TGTGCCAGCAGTGGCAGGCCCATTATTCCCTGCACAGATACGCAGTATTTT. Translating it yields CASSGRPIIPCTDTQYF.

Comment on this clone: Other DNA sequences in this specimen translate into the identical CDR3. The genes are TRBV9 and TRBJ2-3; the D is unclear. CDR3 size: 14 residues. Germline loops: CDR1 SGDLS, CDR2 YYNGEE. V lost 0 bases and J lost 4, with 9 bases in between. The CDR3 spells CASSVGGWADTQYF. In DNA, the CDR3 is TGTGCCAGCAGCGTAGGTGGGTGGGCAGATACGCAGTATTTT.

The chain uses TRBV21-1 and TRBJ2-7; TRBD1 is the table's D call, not checked against the DNA. TRBV21-1 is marked as a pseudogene. This CDR3 region has 14 residues. CDR3: CASSKRTGLREQYF. CDR3 DNA: TGTGCCAGCAGCAAGAGGACAGGCCTTCGCGAGCAGTACTTC.

The V gene is TRBV6-4, the J gene TRBJ2-3, with 10 bases identical to TRBD2. After removal of 7 bases from V and 4 bases from J, the junction contained 14 bases not matched to a gene. The CDR3 sequence is 17 residues long. The V gene's germline CDR1 is MRHNA and CDR2 SNTAGT. CDR3 residues: CASNHRHLAGVADTQYF. The CDR3 DNA sequence: TGTGCCAGCAATCACCGCCATCTAGCGGGAGTGGCAGATACGCAGTATTTT.

V usage is TRBV27 and J usage is TRBJ2-3, with 15 bases identical to TRBD2. In germline, CDR1 is MNHEY, CDR2 SMNVEV (reference sequence). Trimming at V came to 11 bases and at J to 2 bases, leaving 5 bases not matched to a gene. The CDR3 covers 15 residues. The CDR3 is CAPGTSGRSTDTQYF. In DNA, the CDR3 is TGTGCCCCGGGGACTAGCGGGAGGTCCACAGATACGCAGTATTTT.

To note about this clone: The same CDR3 arises from other DNA sequences in this sample as well. The rearrangement uses TRBV12-5 and TRBJ2-1, with 10 bases identical to TRBD2. The CDR3 length is 14 residues. Germline CDR1 LGHNT, CDR2 FRNRAP. J lost 7 bases, V lost 4 bases, and 4 bases had no gene match. CDR3 bases: TGTGCTAGTGGTTCTAGCGGGAGAGGAAATGAGCAGTTCTTC. It codes for CASGSSGRGNEQFF.

The chain recombines TRBV28 with TRBJ1-2, with 8 nucleotides matching TRBD1. The ends lost 2 bases at V and 2 bases at J; junction bases unmatched: 7. Germline V gives CDR1 MDHEN, CDR2 SYDVKM. The CDR3 extends over 16 amino acids. Here the CDR3 reads CASSLPRGDRNYGYTF. The CDR3, as DNA: TGTGCCAGCAGTTTACCTCGTGGGGACAGGAACTATGGCTACACCTTC.

This clone was detected once. This CDR3 is also generated by other DNA sequences in the sample. The chain is built from TRBV6-5 and TRBJ1-1; D not resolved. The V gene's germline CDR1 is MNHEY and CDR2 SVGAGI. The CDR3 length is 12 residues. The V end was cut by 0 bases, the J end by 8 bases, with 7 bases between. This CDR3 reads CASSYSGGEAFF. DNA for the CDR3: TGTGCCAGCAGTTACTCGGGCGGAGAAGCTTTCTTT.

The J gene is TRBJ2-5, the V gene TRBV5-1, with 13 bases fitting TRBD2. The CDR3 loop spans 15 amino acids. Germline V gene data show CDR1 as SGHRS and CDR2 as YFSETQ. Unmatched junction bases numbered 2, after V lost 4 bases and J lost 2 bases. The CDR3 is CASSAGLAGQETQYF. For the CDR3, the DNA is TGCGCCAGCAGCGCGGGACTAGCGGGACAAGAGACCCAGTACTTC.

V usage is TRBV29-1 and J usage is TRBJ2-3, with D perhaps matching TRBD1 (6 bases). Germline assignment: CDR1 SQVTM and CDR2 ANQGSEA. The CDR3 sequence is 13 residues long. Trimming cost V 8 bases and J 2 bases, with 14 bases left between them. This CDR3 is CSLEDRNTDTQYF. For the CDR3, the DNA is TGCAGCTTGGAGGACAGAAACACAGATACGCAGTATTTT.

With regard to this clone: The sample carries other DNA sequences with the same CDR3. Here the CDR3 DNA reads TGTGCCAGCAGCGTAGGGCGCCAAGAGACCCAGTACTTC. Its translation is CASSVGRQETQYF. The rearrangement joins TRBV9 to TRBJ2-5; no definite D call. The CDR3 contains 13 residues. V shed 0 bases and J shed 1 base, with 4 bases lying between them. Germline CDR1 is SGDLS and CDR2 is YYNGEE.

The chain uses TRBV7-9 and TRBJ2-1, with D tentatively TRBD1 or TRBD2 (5 bases each). Germline lookup yields CDR1 SEHNR and CDR2 FQNEAQ (reference sequence). This CDR3 spans 14 amino acids. Trimming cost V 7 bases and J 9 bases, with 19 bases left between them. The CDR3 coding sequence is TGTGCCAGCACAACCGGGACCCCTAAACCTGAGCAGTTCTTC. It is translated as CASTTGTPKPEQFF.

The chain couples TRBV27 to TRBJ2-3; D unresolved. The CDR3 spans 15 residues. Between the trimmed V and J ends, which lost 4 bases and 7 bases, there was a span of 18 bases. Germline CDR1 and CDR2: MNHEY and SMNVEV (reference sequence). In DNA, the CDR3 is TGTGCCAGCAGTTCCCCCCAGGCCTTTGAATATACGCAGTATTTT. Amino acids: CASSSPQAFEYTQYF.

The chain employs TRBV29-1 and TRBJ2-5, with D possibly TRBD1 on 5 matching bases. The CDR3 spans 13 residues. Germline V lookup: CDR1 SQVTM, CDR2 ANQGSEA. The V gene lost 0 bases and the J gene lost 7 bases, with 12 bases spanning the gap. CDR3 bases: TGCAGCGTTGAAGACGTGACAGCCCGGACCCAGTACTTC. As protein: CSVEDVTARTQYF. Looking up the rest from reference TRBV29-1 and TRBJ2-5 gives the full variable domain: SAVISQKPSRDICQRGTSLTIQCQVDSQVTMMFWYRQQPGQSLTLIATANQGSEATYESGFVIDKFPISRPNLTFSTLTVSNMSPEDSSIYLCSVEDVTARTQYFGPGTRLLVL.

V gene TRBV19 combines with J gene TRBJ1-5; D may be TRBD1 (6 bases). V shed 0 bases and J shed 4 bases, with 10 bases lying between them. Germline V gene lookup returns CDR1 LNHDA and CDR2 SQIVND (reference sequence). The CDR3 runs 15 residues. The CDR3 DNA reads as TGTGCCAGTAGTATAGAACAGGGCCGGAATCAGCCCCAGCATTTT. This gives the protein CASSIEQGRNQPQHF.

The chain combines TRBV6-4 with TRBJ2-1; D is possibly TRBD1 (6 bases). Germline V CDR1 and CDR2: MRHNA, SNTAGT. The CDR3 runs 11 residues. V dropped 6 bases and J dropped 9 bases, with 9 bases sitting between them. CDR3 bases: TGTGCCAGCAGAGAAGGGGGTGAGCAGTTCTTC. Translated: CASREGGEQFF.

J is TRBJ2-7 and V is TRBV6-1; D gene uncertain. The germline gives CDR1 MNHNS, CDR2 SASEGT. V gave up 6 bases and J gave up 7 bases, with 13 bases separating them. CDR3 length: 12 residues. The CDR3 region is CASRIVMREQYF. DNA of the CDR3: TGTGCCAGCAGAATAGTGATGAGGGAGCAGTACTTC.

This clone appeared once. The chain is built from TRBV28 and TRBJ2-1; D may be TRBD2 (7 bases). V dropped 6 bases and J dropped 4 bases, with 22 bases sitting between them. The germline V gene encodes CDR1 MDHEN and CDR2 SYDVKM. This CDR3 contains 17 residues. This CDR3 reads CASSLGGASGKYNEQFF. Written as DNA, the CDR3 is TGTGCCAGCAGCCTGGGGGGGGCTAGCGGAAAATACAATGAGCAGTTCTTC.

The genes are TRBV5-8 and TRBJ2-2, with D unresolved. The CDR3 has 15 amino acids. Trimming removed 5 bases from V and 4 bases from J, with 15 bases in between. The V gene's germline CDR1 is SGHTS and CDR2 YDEGEE. CDR3 sequence: CASSDAVPGTGELFF. For the CDR3, the DNA is TGTGCCAGCAGTGATGCGGTTCCGGGCACCGGGGAGCTGTTTTTT.